The following is a T cell receptor beta chain sequence with its context. What this receptor recognizes is not known. One base away there is no much larger clone; base qualities are not given. The germline ends are 8 bases apart after V is trimmed by 4 bases and J by 10 bases. The germline V gene gives CDR1 as SNHLY and CDR2 as FYNNEI. The CDR3 runs 11 residues from the cysteine to the phenylalanine. Just the 33-base CDR3 DNA is kept, in frame starting at base 1. This sample is part of a study of T cell responses to AZD1222 COVID-19 vaccine (dated by TCRdb to the early 2020s). Regarding the complete study: TCR sequencing covered roughly 230 trial participants: some 210 given two doses of AZD1222 and approximately 25 given two doses of MenACWY control vaccine. Trial participants were enrolled into age subgroups of 18-55, 56-69 and 70-plus years, which contained around 150, 28 and 57 TCR-sequenced participants, respectively.

The investigation overall reported the following: After two AZD1222 doses, both the breadth and the depth of spike-specific TCRs were significantly higher than at day 0 and than in MenACWY recipients. Participants were mostly white British and included more females than males, and it was suggested by the authors that clonal diversity may have been underestimated. Because no samples from the day 14 peak response were available, repertoires could be characterized only after the peak T cell response. Conclusions about previously exposed vaccinees are limited, since just 5 or 6 AZD1222 recipients were seropositive for SARS-CoV-2 at baseline. Reportedly, almost half of the unique spike-specific TCRs recognized epitopes lying outside the regions that are mutated in the B.1.351 and B.1.1.7 variants. The whole spike protein was spanned by vaccine-associated CD4 TCRs, and dominant responses were seen in regions 160-218 and 743-854. In the small 56-69-year group, the increase in depth fell short of significance, most likely because of low power.

The time point label, as the study defines it: about 28 days (+/-7) after the second vaccine dose. AZD1222 recipients with second doses at about 4 weeks or about 12 weeks were pooled, because spike-specific TCR depth and breadth did not differ between schedules. Vaccinee samples were obtained from the UK trials COV001 and COV002, which included a single-blind randomized controlled phase 2/3 trial of AZD1222 (ChAdOx1 nCoV-19) in healthy adults. For TCRbeta chain sequencing, PBMC samples from trial participants were taken at day 0 and at day 28 after the second dose. The CDR3 regions of human TCRbeta chains were analyzed by immunosequencing. The authors' analysis ran thus. TCRs in the repertoires were matched against a reference library of SARS-CoV-2-specific TCRs that had been generated with the MIRA antigen-specificity platform. Breadth was defined as the fraction of unique TCRs that were SARS-CoV-2-associated, and depth was defined as the fraction of total T cells that were SARS-CoV-2-associated. Using the MIRA data, every spike-specific TCR was mapped to the spike region that the TCR reacted to and assigned to either a CD4 or a CD8 class. Log10-transformed breadth and depth values were compared by one-way ANOVA with Sidak's multiple comparisons tests. TCRdb limited this immuneACCESS table to in-frame rearrangements with V and J called. A share of clones is missing; checked studies link under half to unresolved V genes, and the rest is unexplained. Clonal size and the V and J genes are those of that table, whereas D and trimming came from the DNA. The sample data list roughly 190,000 clones, and approximately 90% of these were observed just once. Of the sample, approximately 1.7% is held by the ten largest clones.

The sequences come from peripheral blood, collected 28 days after the second AZD1222 dose. This clonotype originated in an adult who received the AZD1222 COVID-19 vaccine. This sequence uses TRBV2 and TRBJ2-1; too little of a D gene remains to name it. The nucleotide sequence is given as TGTGCCAGCAGTGTAAACCGGGAGCAGTTCTTC. This yields the protein CASSVNREQFF.